This T cell receptor beta chain was observed in a study of shared clonotypes between healthy human individuals. Findings and limits, study-wide: The sampled material consisted only of blood, and tissue repertoires are likely to differ.

As regards this clone: Its matching antigen is unknown.

The repertoire was sequenced with immunoSEQ multiplex PCR; TCRdb's copy has only in-frame clones and lacks some. Of about 1.5 million clones listed, around 98% are singletons. The TCR originated in a man aged 25 to 45 in good health. Sequenced input: naive CD4+ T cells sorted from blood. Subset described: CD45RA+ positively selected.

In DNA, the CDR3 is TGTGCCAGCAGCCCAGGCAGGGGTGAGACCCAGTACTTC. Protein: CASSPGRGETQYF. This chain links TRBV5-6 with TRBJ2-5; TRBD1 is a possible D gene (6 bases). The CDR3 runs to 13 residues. The V gene lost 4 bases and the J gene lost 5 bases, with 12 bases spanning the gap. Germline-derived CDR1 and CDR2 are SGHDT and YYEEEE.